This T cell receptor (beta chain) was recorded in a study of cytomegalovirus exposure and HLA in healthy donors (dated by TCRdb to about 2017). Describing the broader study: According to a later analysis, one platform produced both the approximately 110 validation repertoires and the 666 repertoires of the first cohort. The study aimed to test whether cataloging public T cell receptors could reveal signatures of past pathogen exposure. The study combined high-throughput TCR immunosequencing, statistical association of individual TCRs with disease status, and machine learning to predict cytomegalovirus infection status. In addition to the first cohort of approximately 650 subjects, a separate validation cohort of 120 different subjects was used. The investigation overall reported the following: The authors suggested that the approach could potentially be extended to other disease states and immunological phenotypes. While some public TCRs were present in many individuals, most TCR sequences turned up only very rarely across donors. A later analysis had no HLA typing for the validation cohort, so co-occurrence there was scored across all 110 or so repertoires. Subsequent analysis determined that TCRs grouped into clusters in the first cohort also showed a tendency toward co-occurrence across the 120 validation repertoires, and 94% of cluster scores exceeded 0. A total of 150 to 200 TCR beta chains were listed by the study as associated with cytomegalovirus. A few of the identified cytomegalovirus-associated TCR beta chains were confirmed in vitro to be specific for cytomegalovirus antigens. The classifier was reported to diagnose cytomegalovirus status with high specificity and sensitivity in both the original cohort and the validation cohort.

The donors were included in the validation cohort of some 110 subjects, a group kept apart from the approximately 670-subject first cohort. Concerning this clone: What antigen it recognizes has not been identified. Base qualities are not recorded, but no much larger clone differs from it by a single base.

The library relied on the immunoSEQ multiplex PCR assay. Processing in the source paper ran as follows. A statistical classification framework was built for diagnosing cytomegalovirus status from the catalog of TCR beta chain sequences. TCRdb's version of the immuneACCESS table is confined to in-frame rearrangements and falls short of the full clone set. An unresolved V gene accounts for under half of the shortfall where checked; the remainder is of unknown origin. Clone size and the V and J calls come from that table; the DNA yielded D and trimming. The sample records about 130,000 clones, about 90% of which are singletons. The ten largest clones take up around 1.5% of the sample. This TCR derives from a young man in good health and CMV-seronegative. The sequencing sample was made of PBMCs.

The DNA reads TGTGCCAGCAGCTTAGGAGGATTGACGGAGACCCAGTACTTC. Translated, it gives CASSLGGLTETQYF. The rearranged segments are TRBV7-2 and TRBJ2-5, with an unclear D gene assignment. From the germline V gene, CDR1 is SGHTA and CDR2 is FQGNSA. V loses 1 base, J loses 5 bases, and the germline ends lie 11 bases apart. Reading from cysteine to phenylalanine, the CDR3 counts 14 amino acids. The DNA shown is the 42-base CDR3, in frame from base 1.